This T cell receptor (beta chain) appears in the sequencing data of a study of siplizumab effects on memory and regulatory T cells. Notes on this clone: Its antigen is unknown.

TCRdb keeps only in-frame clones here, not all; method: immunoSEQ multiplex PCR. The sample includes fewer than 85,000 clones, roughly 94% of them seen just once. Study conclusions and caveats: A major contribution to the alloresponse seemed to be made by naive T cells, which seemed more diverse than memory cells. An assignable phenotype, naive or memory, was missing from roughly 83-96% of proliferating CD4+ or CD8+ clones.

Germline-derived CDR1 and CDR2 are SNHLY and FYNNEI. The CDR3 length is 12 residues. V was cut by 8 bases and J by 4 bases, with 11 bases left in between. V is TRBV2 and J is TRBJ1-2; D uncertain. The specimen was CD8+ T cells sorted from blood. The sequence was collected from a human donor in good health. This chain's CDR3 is CASPTWAYGYTF. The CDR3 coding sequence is TGTGCCAGCCCCACCTGGGCCTATGGCTACACCTTC.